A single sample is the source of the 22 T cell receptor beta chains below, sequenced in a study of beta chain features in type 1 diabetes. Every isolated RNA sample was fully reverse transcribed, so sequencing captured expressed TCRB transcripts. TCRdb's copy holds only in-frame clones and misses some; the assay was immunoSEQ multiplex PCR. Of about 180,000 clones listed, about 13% are singletons. Sequencing was carried out using central memory CD4+ T cells from blood. The receptors were gathered from a woman younger than 30 in good health.

Worth noting for this clone: This CDR3 is also generated by other DNA sequences in the sample. The V call is TRBV5-4, the J call TRBJ1-1; no firm D call. Germline assignment: CDR1 SGHNT and CDR2 YYREEE (reference sequence). Deletions cut 3 bases from V and 1 base from J, with 7 bases between. The CDR3 sequence is 13 residues long. The CDR3 reads CASSSTPNTEAFF. The DNA of the CDR3 is TGTGCCAGCAGCTCGACACCGAACACTGAAGCTTTCTTT. Variable domain in full (rest from reference TRBV5-4 and TRBJ1-1): ETGVTQSPTHLIKTRGQQVTLRCSSQSGHNTVSWYQQALGQGPQFIFQYYREEENGRGNFPPRFSGLQFPNYSSELNVNALELDDSALYLCASSSTPNTEAFFGQGTRLTVV.

The chain joins TRBV6-5 to TRBJ1-1; a possible D gene is TRBD1 (6 bases). The CDR3 is made up of 14 amino acids. Trimming stripped 2 bases from V and 10 bases from J, with 17 bases between. Germline loops: CDR1 MNHEY, CDR2 SVGAGI. CDR3 in DNA: TGTGCCAGCAGTTACACCAACACAGGGTCGGGAGCTTTCTTT. Encoded protein: CASSYTNTGSGAFF.

DNA of the CDR3: TGCAGCGTTGAAACGGAGGATTGGACCGGGGAGCTGTTTTTT. Translation gives CSVETEDWTGELFF. J is TRBJ2-2 and V is TRBV29-1, with D maybe TRBD2 (5 bases). V was cut by 2 bases and J by 5 bases, with 12 bases left in between. CDR1 is SQVTM, CDR2 ANQGSEA, per germline. The CDR3 length is 14 residues.

A few counts support this clone. V usage is TRBV18 and J usage is TRBJ1-5; D gene uncertain. The CDR3 covers 13 residues. Germline CDR1 and CDR2: KGHSH and LQKENI. V was clipped by 3 bases and J by 7 bases, with 10 bases between them. CDR3 region: CASSPDSRQPQHF. As DNA, the CDR3 is TGTGCCAGCTCACCGGATTCCAGGCAGCCCCAGCATTTT. The full variable domain, its missing parts supplied by reference TRBV18 and TRBJ1-5, is NAGVMQNPRHLVRRRGQEARLRCSPMKGHSHVYWYRQLPEEGLKFMVYLQKENIIDESGMPKERFSAEFPKEGPSILRIQQVVRGDSAAYFCASSPDSRQPQHFGDGTRLSIL.

The chain recombines TRBV28 with TRBJ2-7; D gene unclear. With 6 bases removed from V and 5 bases from J, the gap between germline ends came to 17 bases. This CDR3 is 14 amino acids long. Germline assignment: CDR1 MDHEN and CDR2 SYDVKM. The CDR3 spells CASSPRSPVDEQYF. CDR3 coding DNA: TGTGCCAGCAGCCCCCGGTCGCCGGTGGACGAGCAGTACTTC. Variable domain in full (rest from reference TRBV28 and TRBJ2-7): DVKVTQSSRYLVKRTGEKVFLECVQDMDHENMFWYRQDPGLGLRLIYFSYDVKMKEKGDIPEGYSVSREKKERFSLILESASTNQTSMYLCASSPRSPVDEQYFGPGTRLTVT.

This clone was counted a few times. V is TRBV6-5 and J is TRBJ1-2; D perhaps matches TRBD1 (5 bases). The germline V gene has CDR1 MNHEY and CDR2 SVGAGI. V was trimmed by 3 bases and J by 6 bases, leaving 8 bases between them. The CDR3 length is 12 residues. The CDR3 sequence: CASSYMGHGYTF. The DNA for the CDR3 is TGTGCCAGCAGTTATATGGGGCATGGCTACACCTTC.

This clone has ten or more counts. This chain's CDR3 is CSVEWREGYEQYF. The CDR3 nucleotides are TGCAGCGTTGAATGGCGGGAGGGTTACGAGCAGTACTTC. The chain recombines TRBV29-1 with TRBJ2-7; 9 bases agree with TRBD2. V trimming: 2 bases; J trimming: 4 bases; junction bases outside the gene matches: 3. The CDR3 has 13 residues. Germline CDR1 reads SQVTM; CDR2 reads ANQGSEA.

V usage is TRBV6-5 and J usage is TRBJ2-1; perhaps TRBD2 as D (6 bases). Germline loops: CDR1 MNHEY, CDR2 SVGAGI. This CDR3 comprises 16 residues. V dropped 2 bases and J dropped 6 bases, with 17 bases sitting between them. The CDR3 DNA follows: TGTGCCAGCAGTTACGTTGGAGGGAATCGGGTCAATGAGCAGTTCTTC. It codes for CASSYVGGNRVNEQFF.

This clone was observed a few times. CDR3 sequence: CASSSRVRGNTEAFF. The CDR3 bases are TGCGCCAGCAGCTCTCGTGTCAGGGGAAACACTGAAGCTTTCTTT. V and J are TRBV5-1 and TRBJ1-1, with TRBD1 as a possible D gene (6 bases). The V gene's germline CDR1 is SGHRS and CDR2 YFSETQ. Deletions cut 3 bases from V and 2 bases from J, with 14 bases between. The CDR3 sequence is 15 residues long.

A few counts support this clone. The chain is built from TRBV21-1 and TRBJ2-7; TRBD1 is the table's D call, not checked against the DNA. TRBV21-1 is given as a pseudogene. The CDR3 is made up of 16 amino acids. This CDR3 is CASSTPGQQDPYEQYF. The CDR3 DNA reads as TGTGCCAGCAGCACGCCGGGACAGCAAGACCCCTACGAGCAGTACTTC.

This clone has just a few counts. The V gene is TRBV7-8, the J gene TRBJ1-4, with D perhaps TRBD1 (5 bases). Trimming removed 4 bases from V and 9 bases from J, with 18 bases in between. Germline CDR1 reads SGHVS; CDR2 reads FQNEAQ. The CDR3 length is 15 residues. CDR3 sequence reads: CASSSMAGLNQKLFF. CDR3 bases: TGTGCCAGCAGCTCGATGGCGGGACTAAATCAAAAACTGTTTTTT.

This clone was recorded at least ten times. The rearrangement links TRBV6-5 to TRBJ2-1; TRBD1 is a possible D gene (7 bases). V gave up 6 bases and J gave up 9 bases, with 9 bases separating them. Germline CDR1 is MNHEY and CDR2 is SVGAGI. The CDR3 is 11 residues long. The CDR3 loop is CASSQGGEQFF. CDR3 nucleotides: TGTGCCAGCAGCCAGGGGGGTGAGCAGTTCTTC.

This clone was counted between two and nine times. J is TRBJ2-3 and V is TRBV7-9; a weak D match, TRBD1 (5 bases). V lost 4 bases to trimming and J lost 0 bases, with 11 bases between them. This CDR3 is built from 15 residues. In germline, CDR1 is SEHNR, CDR2 FQNEAQ (reference sequence). The CDR3 loop is CASSSGYLSTDTQYF. The CDR3 DNA reads TGTGCCAGCAGCTCAGGGTATCTGAGCACAGATACGCAGTATTTT.

The sample holds a few counts of this clone. This chain connects TRBV14 to TRBJ2-7; tentatively, D is TRBD2 (5 bases). V gave up 8 bases and J gave up 0 bases, with 11 bases separating them. Germline-derived CDR1 and CDR2 are SGHDN and FVKESK. This CDR3 comprises 13 residues. As DNA, the CDR3 is TGTGCCAGCCGACGAGGGAACTCCTACGAGCAGTACTTC. Translating gives CASRRGNSYEQYF.

This clone has more than one count but fewer than ten. The genes are TRBV2 and TRBJ1-5; 7 bases agree with TRBD1. Germline CDR1 reads SNHLY; CDR2 reads FYNNEI. Trimming cost V 5 bases and J 3 bases; bases outside gene matches: 7. This CDR3 region has 15 residues. CDR3 in amino acids: CASSPQGVPNQPQHF. The CDR3 nucleotides read TGTGCCAGCAGTCCTCAGGGGGTTCCCAATCAGCCCCAGCATTTT.

The chain combines TRBV6-5 with TRBJ2-7, with a tentative D call TRBD2 (5 bases). Germline lookup yields CDR1 MNHEY and CDR2 SVGAGI. The CDR3 runs 12 residues. V was pared by 0 bases and J by 6 bases, with 6 bases between. The CDR3 DNA follows: TGTGCCAGCAGTTACTCTAGCGTCGAGCAGTACTTC. This translates into CASSYSSVEQYF.

This clone was detected only a few times. V usage is TRBV15 and J usage is TRBJ1-1, with TRBD1 matching 9 bases. Germline CDR1 reads LNHNV; CDR2 reads YYDKDF (reference sequence). This CDR3 region has 15 residues. Trimming removed 6 bases from V and 9 bases from J; junction bases left unmatched: 14. The CDR3 is CATSHRTGGEVQAFF. CDR3 sequence (DNA): TGTGCCACCAGTCACAGAACAGGGGGCGAGGTTCAAGCTTTCTTT.

The chain recombines TRBV7-9 with TRBJ1-2; 7 bases map to TRBD1. The CDR3 sequence is 15 residues long. V dropped 6 bases and J dropped 0; count of bases not matched to a gene: 7. Germline V CDR1 and CDR2: SEHNR, FQNEAQ (reference sequence). CDR3 nucleotides: TGTGCCAGCAGGACCGACAGGGCAACTAACTATGGCTACACCTTC. Encoded protein: CASRTDRATNYGYTF.

This clone has a handful of counts. The chain has TRBV28 and TRBJ1-2, with 9 nucleotides matching TRBD1. Germline trimming cut 8 bases from V and 6 bases from J; bases unmatched to any gene: 10. The CDR3 consists of 14 residues. Germline loops: CDR1 MDHEN, CDR2 SYDVKM. The CDR3 DNA follows: TGTGCCAGCCGCTCGGGACAGGGTGACCATGGCTACACCTTC. This translates into CASRSGQGDHGYTF.

The sample holds a few counts of this clone. The chain joins TRBV30 to TRBJ2-3; D remains ambiguous. This CDR3 region has 12 residues. With 1 base removed from V and 5 bases from J, the gap between germline ends came to 7 bases. Germline loops: CDR1 GTSNPN, CDR2 SVGIG (reference sequence). CDR3 in DNA: TGTGCCTGGAGTGATCGAGTAGATACGCAGTATTTT. It codes for CAWSDRVDTQYF.

This clone was observed a handful of times. This chain joins TRBV6-5 and TRBJ2-5; 8 nucleotides line up with TRBD2. Germline-derived CDR1 and CDR2 are MNHEY and SVGAGI. The V gene end was trimmed by 5 bases and the J gene end by 5 bases; junction bases not matched to a gene: 10. This CDR3 region has 15 residues. CDR3 sequence: CASSPIAGRGETQYF. The CDR3 bases are TGTGCCAGCAGTCCTATAGCGGGAAGAGGGGAGACCCAGTACTTC.

V and J are TRBV7-2 and TRBJ2-3, with D possibly matching TRBD2 (6 bases). V lost 5 bases and J 4 bases, leaving 13 bases between the germline ends. Germline lookup yields CDR1 SGHTA and CDR2 FQGNSA. This CDR3 spans 14 amino acids. The CDR3, as DNA: TGTGCCAGCAGCCCGGGGAGGCAAGCAGATACGCAGTATTTT. This sequence encodes CASSPGRQADTQYF.